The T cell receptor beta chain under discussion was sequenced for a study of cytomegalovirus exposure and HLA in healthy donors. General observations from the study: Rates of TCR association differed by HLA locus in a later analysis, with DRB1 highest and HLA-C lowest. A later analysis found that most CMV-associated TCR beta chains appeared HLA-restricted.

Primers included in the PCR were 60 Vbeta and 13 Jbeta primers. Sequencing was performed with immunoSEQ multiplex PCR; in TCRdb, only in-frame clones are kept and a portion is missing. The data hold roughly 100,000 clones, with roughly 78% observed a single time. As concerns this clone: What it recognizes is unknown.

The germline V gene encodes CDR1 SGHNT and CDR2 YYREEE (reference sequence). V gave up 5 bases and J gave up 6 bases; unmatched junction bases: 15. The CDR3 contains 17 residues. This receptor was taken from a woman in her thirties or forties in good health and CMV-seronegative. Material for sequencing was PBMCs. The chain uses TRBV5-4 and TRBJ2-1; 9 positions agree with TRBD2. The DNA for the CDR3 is TGTGCCAGCAGAAGGGGCGGGAGGGCCCCAAATACCAATGAGCAGTTCTTC. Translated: CASRRGGRAPNTNEQFF.